Listed here are 17 T cell receptor beta chains from one sample, sequenced in a study of CD8+ T cells in alopecia areata. Indicated treatment: oral pan-JAK inhibitor, 5-10 mg twice daily. After isolation, RNA underwent reverse transcription to generate cDNA as the sequencing template. This table comes from immunoSEQ multiplex PCR, and its TCRdb copy is limited to in-frame clones, with some not included. The table includes more than 85,000 clones, 60% to 75% detected once. The sample in question was CD8+ T cells sorted from blood, obtained at week 4, from a patient treated with tofacitinib. These receptors were obtained from a human donor with alopecia areata.

This rearrangement joins TRBV5-1 to TRBJ1-1; 7 positions match TRBD1. The ends lost 4 bases at V and 1 base at J; junction bases unmatched: 4. CDR3 size: 14 residues. Germline V lookup: CDR1 SGHRS, CDR2 YFSETQ. For the CDR3, the DNA is TGCGCCAGCAGCGGAGGGGACAGGAACACTGAAGCTTTCTTT. It is translated as CASSGGDRNTEAFF.

V gene TRBV7-9 combines with J gene TRBJ2-3; D call uncertain. Germline values: CDR1 SEHNR, CDR2 FQNEAQ (reference sequence). The V and J ends lost 2 bases and 1 base respectively, with 10 bases between them. The CDR3 spans 15 residues. The CDR3 reads CASSLQYRGTDTQYF. As DNA, the CDR3 is TGTGCCAGCAGCTTACAGTATCGTGGCACAGATACGCAGTATTTT.

This chain uses TRBV4-1 with TRBJ2-7; TRBD1 matches at 9 bases. The CDR3 has 15 amino acids. V gave up 2 bases and J gave up 6 bases; unmatched junction bases: 8. The germline V gene encodes CDR1 MGHRA and CDR2 YSYEKL. The CDR3 reads CASSQPGQGVTEQYF. The CDR3 DNA is TGCGCCAGCAGCCAACCGGGACAGGGTGTTACCGAGCAGTACTTC.

V and J are TRBV4-1 and TRBJ2-7, with D possibly matching TRBD2 (6 bases). The V gene's germline CDR1 is MGHRA and CDR2 YSYEKL. Trimming left V 2 bases short and J 1 base short, with 18 bases between. The CDR3 totals 17 residues. The DNA for the CDR3 is TGCGCCAGCAGCCAAAGCGGGCCGGGATCGTTGTCCTACGAGCAGTACTTC. It yields the protein CASSQSGPGSLSYEQYF.

DNA of the CDR3: TGTGCCAGCAGCCTCGCTTCAGTTGTAAATGAGCAGTTCTTC. The encoded protein is CASSLASVVNEQFF. The chain uses TRBV7-9 and TRBJ2-1; D remains ambiguous. V was cut by 5 bases and J by 7 bases, with 15 bases left in between. The CDR3 is 14 residues long. Germline V gene data show CDR1 as SEHNR and CDR2 as FQNEAQ (reference sequence).

V and J are TRBV27 and TRBJ1-1, with a possible D match to TRBD1 (5 bases). V lost 8 bases to trimming and J lost 2 bases, with 12 bases between them. The CDR3 is 13 residues long. Germline V gene lookup returns CDR1 MNHEY and CDR2 SMNVEV (reference sequence). The CDR3 DNA sequence: TGTGCCAGCGGACACGGCCATAACACTGAAGCTTTCTTT. Its translation is CASGHGHNTEAFF.

V usage is TRBV5-1 and J usage is TRBJ2-7; 7 positions agree with TRBD2. V lost 2 bases, J lost 3 bases, and 8 bases stayed unmatched. The CDR3 runs 15 residues. CDR1 is SGHRS, CDR2 YFSETQ, per germline. CDR3 DNA: TGCGCCAGCAGCTTAGCGGGGATAGCGAACTACGAGCAGTACTTC. This encodes CASSLAGIANYEQYF.

The rearrangement links TRBV5-4 to TRBJ2-5; 8 bases match TRBD1. TRBJ2-7 matches the DNA end more closely, so the J call is doubtful. The CDR3 length is 15 residues. Germline lookup yields CDR1 SGHNT and CDR2 YYREEE (reference sequence). CDR3 coding DNA: TGTGCCAGCAGCCCTGGCCAGGGGGCATCCTACGAGCAGTACTTC. Protein: CASSPGQGASYEQYF.

V gene TRBV27 combines with J gene TRBJ1-1, with TRBD1 matching 8 bases. Looked up from germline, CDR1 is MNHEY and CDR2 is SMNVEV (reference sequence). CDR3 size: 12 residues. The V segment lost 4 bases and the J segment 7 bases; nucleotides outside the gene matches: 2. This chain's CDR3 is CASSSTGVEAFF. As DNA, the CDR3 is TGTGCCAGCAGTTCGACAGGGGTTGAAGCTTTCTTT.

This chain uses TRBV20-1 with TRBJ2-1; D remains unclear. The germline gives CDR1 DFQATT, CDR2 SNEGSKA (reference sequence). The CDR3 extends over 11 amino acids. V lost 2 bases and J lost 6, with 5 bases in between. The DNA for the CDR3 is TGCAGTGCTAGAAAGACCAATGAGCAGTTCTTC. This gives the protein CSARKTNEQFF.

The chain employs TRBV30 and TRBJ2-1; 11 bases match TRBD1. Losses at the gene ends were 4 bases for V and 1 base for J; bases not matched to a gene: 15. This CDR3 comprises 19 residues. The germline CDR1 and CDR2 sequences are GTSNPN and SVGIG (reference sequence). The CDR3 DNA is TGTGCCTGGAACCCCGTCCGGGACAGGGGGATTCTTTCCTACAATGAGCAGTTCTTC. Its protein is CAWNPVRDRGILSYNEQFF.

The chain recombines TRBV29-1 with TRBJ1-2; maybe TRBD1 (6 bases). Germline CDR1 is SQVTM and CDR2 is ANQGSEA. V was clipped by 4 bases and J by 2 bases, with 20 bases between them. CDR3 length: 16 residues. The DNA for the CDR3 is TGCAGCGTTGTGGGCCGACAGTTGGGGGGCAACTATGGCTACACCTTC. This gives the protein CSVVGRQLGGNYGYTF.

The CDR3 protein is CASSSGLAYPYEQYF. The CDR3 DNA reads TGTGCCAGCAGCTCGGGACTAGCGTATCCCTACGAGCAGTACTTC. V and J are TRBV7-9 and TRBJ2-7; the match to TRBD2 covers 10 bases. Losses at the gene ends were 4 bases for V and 2 bases for J; bases not matched to a gene: 5. Looked up from germline, CDR1 is SEHNR and CDR2 is FQNEAQ (reference sequence). The CDR3 contains 15 residues. The complete variable domain, with remaining parts taken from reference TRBV7-9 and TRBJ2-7, reads DTGVSQNPRHKITKRGQNVTFRCDPISEHNRLYWYRQTLGQGPEFLTYFQNEAQLEKSRLLSDRFSAERPKGSFSTLEIQRTEQGDSAMYLCASSSGLAYPYEQYFGPGTRLTVT.

This clone was recorded a few times. The chain is built from TRBV30 and TRBJ2-1; 11 bases map to TRBD2. CDR3 length equals 13 residues. Germline CDR1 reads GTSNPN; CDR2 reads SVGIG (reference sequence). With 5 bases clipped from V and 7 bases from J, the junction kept 4 bases outside the gene matches. CDR3 amino acids: CAWLRLAGNEQFF. The CDR3 DNA sequence: TGTGCCTGGCTACGACTAGCGGGGAATGAGCAGTTCTTC.

This clone came up a few times. CDR3 nucleotide sequence: TGCGCCAGCAGCTGGAAAGGGACAGGTATGAACACTGAAGCTTTCTTT. This sequence encodes CASSWKGTGMNTEAFF. The chain is built from TRBV5-1 and TRBJ1-1; 8 bases fit TRBD1. CDR1 and CDR2 (germline): SGHRS, YFSETQ. The CDR3 contains 16 residues. Trimming at V came to 3 bases and at J to 0 bases, leaving 7 bases not matched to a gene.

The J gene is TRBJ2-7, the V gene TRBV30, with 10 bases aligning to TRBD2. This CDR3 contains 14 residues. Germline loops: CDR1 GTSNPN, CDR2 SVGIG (reference sequence). V lost 4 bases, J lost 5 bases, and 8 bases stayed unmatched. CDR3 in amino acids: CAWTKGTSGNEQYF. The CDR3 DNA is TGTGCCTGGACGAAGGGAACTAGCGGGAACGAGCAGTACTTC.

The rearrangement joins TRBV29-1 to TRBJ2-7; tentatively, D is TRBD1 or TRBD2 (5 bases each). CDR1 is SQVTM and CDR2 is ANQGSEA in the germline V gene. The CDR3 consists of 13 residues. V was trimmed by 6 bases and J by 2 bases, leaving 14 bases between them. The DNA for the CDR3 is TGCAGCGTCGGGACGACCGATGCCTACGAGCAGTACTTC. This gives the protein CSVGTTDAYEQYF.